This T cell receptor beta chain was recorded in a study of metastatic and nonmetastatic thyroid tumors. The entire patient cohort was treatment-naive prior to thyroid surgery. This clone was picked up many times. TCRdb re-called the PCR reads through MiXCR. Altogether 20,000 to 25,000 clones are present, more than 12% being singletons, with the ten largest covering about 14%. Trimming pared 4 bases from V and 11 bases from J, leaving 25 bases between. CDR3 length equals 16 residues. Germline loops: CDR1 MGHRA, CDR2 YSYEKL. What was sequenced was tumor tissue. The chain has TRBV4-1 and TRBJ2-3; no reliable D call. This clonotype was obtained from a female donor with papillary thyroid cancer or a benign thyroid nodule (not recorded which). Some clones in this sample may be carry-over from other donors' samples. Here the CDR3 reads CASSLSIGFDETRQYF. The CDR3 DNA reads as TGCGCCAGCAGCCTAAGTATCGGTTTCGATGAGACAAGGCAGTATTTT.